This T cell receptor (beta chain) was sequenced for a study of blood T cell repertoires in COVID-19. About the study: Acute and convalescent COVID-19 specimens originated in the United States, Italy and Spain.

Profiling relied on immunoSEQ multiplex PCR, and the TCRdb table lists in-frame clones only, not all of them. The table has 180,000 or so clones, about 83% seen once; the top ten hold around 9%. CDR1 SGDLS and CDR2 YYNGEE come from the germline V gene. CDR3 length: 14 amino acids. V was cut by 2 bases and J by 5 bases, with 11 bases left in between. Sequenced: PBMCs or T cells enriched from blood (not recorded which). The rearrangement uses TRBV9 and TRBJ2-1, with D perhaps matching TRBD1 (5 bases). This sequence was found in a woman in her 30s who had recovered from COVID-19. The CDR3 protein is CASSVSGAHNEQFF. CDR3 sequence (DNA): TGTGCCAGCAGCGTCTCTGGGGCCCACAATGAGCAGTTCTTC.